This T cell receptor (beta chain) was identified during a study of T cell responses to AZD1222 COVID-19 vaccine. Study outcomes and limitations: The donor group comprised mostly white British people and more females; the analysis possibly underestimated clonal diversity. Vaccine-associated CD4 TCRs ranged over spike, dominating at 160-218 and 743-854. AZD1222 recipients seropositive at baseline numbered only 6 or 7. When two AZD1222 doses had been given, Spike-specific TCR breadth and depth rose.

A word on this clone: Its antigen is as yet unknown.

The repertoire was sequenced with immunoSEQ multiplex PCR; TCRdb's copy has only in-frame clones and lacks some. Of 100,000 to 110,000 clones in the sample, 85% to 90% were seen once. In germline, CDR1 is SEHNR, CDR2 FQNEAQ (reference sequence). This CDR3 comprises 15 residues. After removal of 2 bases from V and 7 bases from J, the junction contained 4 bases not matched to a gene. This rearrangement joins TRBV7-9 to TRBJ1-4; 10 bases fit TRBD1. This TCR was sampled from an adult in good health. The sample consisted of peripheral blood, taken on day 0 of AZD1222 vaccination. In nucleotides, the CDR3 is TGTGCCAGCAGCTTAATGGGACAGGGGAGTGAAAAACTGTTTTTT. Translation gives CASSLMGQGSEKLFF.